This passage covers 3 T cell receptor beta chains from one sample sequenced in a study of T cells after yellow fever vaccination. TCRdb passed the 5' RACE reads through MiXCR, listing each CDR3 protein once. The sample contains around 100,000 distinct CDR3 sequences, around 8.6% of which appear only once. The source material was CD8+ T cells sorted from PBMCs, sampled 45 days after the yellow fever booster vaccination. The source of these receptors is a man under 40 who received the YFV17D yellow fever vaccine.

This clonotype occurred many times. The chain recombines TRBV29-1 with TRBJ2-2; D unresolved. The CDR3 spans 12 residues. The ends were cut back, 6 bases at V and 8 bases at J, with 13 bases in the middle. From germline, CDR1 is SQVTM and CDR2 ANQGSEA. This CDR3 is CSVPEGPGELFF. Here the CDR3 DNA reads TGCAGCGTCCCCGAAGGTCCGGGGGAGCTGTTTTTT.

This chain uses TRBV28 with TRBJ2-7, with D perhaps being TRBD1 or TRBD2 (5 bases each). Germline V lookup: CDR1 MDHEN, CDR2 SYDVKM. The CDR3 extends over 14 amino acids. Trimming cost V 5 bases and J 2 bases, with 13 bases left between them. Written as DNA, the CDR3 is TGTGCCAGCAGTCCCGGGACGTTTACCTACGAGCAGTACTTC. It codes for CASSPGTFTYEQYF.

This clonotype was detected ten times or more. This sequence joins TRBV7-8 and TRBJ2-7; D is possibly TRBD1 (6 bases). CDR1 is SGHVS, CDR2 FQNEAQ, per germline. The CDR3 runs 14 residues. Trimming pared 1 base from V and 2 bases from J, leaving 9 bases between. CDR3 nucleotides: TGTGCCAGCAGCTTAGATGGACAGCCCTACGAGCAGTACTTC. This codes for CASSLDGQPYEQYF. Full variable domain (rest looked up from reference TRBV7-8 and TRBJ2-7): GAGVSQSPRYKVAKRGQDVALRCDPISGHVSLFWYQQALGQGPEFLTYFQNEAQLDKSGLPSDRFFAERPEGSVSTLKIQRTQQEDSAVYLCASSLDGQPYEQYFGPGTRLTVT.